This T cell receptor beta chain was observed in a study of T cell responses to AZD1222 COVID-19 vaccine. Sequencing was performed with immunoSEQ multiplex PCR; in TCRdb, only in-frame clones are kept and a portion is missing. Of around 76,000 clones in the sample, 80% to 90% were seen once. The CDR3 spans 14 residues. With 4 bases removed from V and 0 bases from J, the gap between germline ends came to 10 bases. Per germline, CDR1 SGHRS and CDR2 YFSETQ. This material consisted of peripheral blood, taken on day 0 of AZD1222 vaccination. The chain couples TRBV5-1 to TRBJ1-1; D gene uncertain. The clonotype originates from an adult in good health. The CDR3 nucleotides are TGCGCCAGCAGCCCAATGGCAATGAACACTGAAGCTTTCTTT. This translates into CASSPMAMNTEAFF.